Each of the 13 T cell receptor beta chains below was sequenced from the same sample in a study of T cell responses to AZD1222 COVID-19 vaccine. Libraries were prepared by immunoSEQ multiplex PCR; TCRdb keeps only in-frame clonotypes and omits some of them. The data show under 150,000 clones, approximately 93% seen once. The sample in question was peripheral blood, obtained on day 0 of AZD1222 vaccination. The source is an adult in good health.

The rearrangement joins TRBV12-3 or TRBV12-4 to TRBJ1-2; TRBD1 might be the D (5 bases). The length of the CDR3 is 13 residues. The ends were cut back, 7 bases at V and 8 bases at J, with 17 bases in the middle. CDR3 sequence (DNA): TGTGCCAGCAATACCCTGGGGCGGGGGGGCTACACCTTC. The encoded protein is CASNTLGRGGYTF.

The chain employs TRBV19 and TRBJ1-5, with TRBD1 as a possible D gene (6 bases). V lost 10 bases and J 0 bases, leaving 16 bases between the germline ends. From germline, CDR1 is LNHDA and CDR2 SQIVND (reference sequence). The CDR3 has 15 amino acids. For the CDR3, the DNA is TGTGCCACGTCAATTACAGGGAATAGCAATCAGCCCCAGCATTTT. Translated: CATSITGNSNQPQHF.

CDR3 coding DNA: TGTGCCACCAGCAGCCCCCGAACCTCGAACACTGAAGCTTTCTTT. Residues: CATSSPRTSNTEAFF. The chain is built from TRBV15 and TRBJ1-1; D unclear. V was clipped by 3 bases and J by 1 base, with 12 bases between them. Germline lookup yields CDR1 LNHNV and CDR2 YYDKDF (reference sequence). CDR3 length: 15 residues.

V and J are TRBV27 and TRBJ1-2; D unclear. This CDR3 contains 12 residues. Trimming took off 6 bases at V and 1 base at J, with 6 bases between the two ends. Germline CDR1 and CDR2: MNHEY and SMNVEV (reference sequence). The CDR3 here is CASRQNNYGYTF. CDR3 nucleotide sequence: TGTGCCAGCAGACAGAATAACTATGGCTACACCTTC.

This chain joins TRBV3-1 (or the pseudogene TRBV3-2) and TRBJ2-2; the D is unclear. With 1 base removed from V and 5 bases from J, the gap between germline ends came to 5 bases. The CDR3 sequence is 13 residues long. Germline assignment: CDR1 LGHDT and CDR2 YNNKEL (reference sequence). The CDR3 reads CASSQGGTGELFF. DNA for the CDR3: TGTGCCAGCAGCCAAGGGGGAACCGGGGAGCTGTTTTTT.

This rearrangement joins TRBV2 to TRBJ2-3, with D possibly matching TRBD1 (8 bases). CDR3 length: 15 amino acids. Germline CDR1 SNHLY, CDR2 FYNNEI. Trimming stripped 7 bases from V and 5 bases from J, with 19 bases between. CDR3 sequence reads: CASILDRGGQDTQYF. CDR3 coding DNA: TGTGCCAGCATCCTAGACAGGGGAGGGCAAGATACGCAGTATTTT.

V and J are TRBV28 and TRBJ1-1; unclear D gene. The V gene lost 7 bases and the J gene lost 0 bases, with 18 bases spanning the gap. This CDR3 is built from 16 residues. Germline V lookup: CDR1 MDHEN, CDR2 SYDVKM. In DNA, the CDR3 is TGTGCCAGCACCTCCGTAGGGCAGCTCATGAACACTGAAGCTTTCTTT. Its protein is CASTSVGQLMNTEAFF.

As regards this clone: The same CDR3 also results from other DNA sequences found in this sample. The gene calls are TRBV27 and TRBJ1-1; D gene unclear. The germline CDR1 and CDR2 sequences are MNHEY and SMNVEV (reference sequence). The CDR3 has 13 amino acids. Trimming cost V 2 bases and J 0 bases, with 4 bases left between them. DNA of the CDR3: TGTGCCAGCAGTTTAACAGTGAACACTGAAGCTTTCTTT. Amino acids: CASSLTVNTEAFF.

The CDR3 reads CASSLEYSYNSPLHF. CDR3 in DNA: TGTGCCAGCAGCTTAGAATACTCCTATAATTCACCCCTCCACTTT. The chain employs TRBV11-2 and TRBJ1-6; D gene uncertain. From germline, CDR1 is SGHAT and CDR2 FQNNGV. The CDR3 contains 15 residues. Trimming cost V 0 bases and J 0 bases, with 3 bases left between them.

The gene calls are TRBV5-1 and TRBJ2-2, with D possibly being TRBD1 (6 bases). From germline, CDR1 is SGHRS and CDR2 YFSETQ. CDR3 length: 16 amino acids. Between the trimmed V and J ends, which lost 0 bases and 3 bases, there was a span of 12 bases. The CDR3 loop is CASSLEPGVDTGELFF. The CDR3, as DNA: TGCGCCAGCAGCTTGGAACCAGGGGTGGACACCGGGGAGCTGTTTTTT. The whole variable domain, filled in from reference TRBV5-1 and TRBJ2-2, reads KAGVTQTPRYLIKTRGQQVTLSCSPISGHRSVSWYQQTPGQGLQFLFEYFSETQRNKGNFPGRFSGRQFSNSRSEMNVSTLELGDSALYLCASSLEPGVDTGELFFGEGSRLTVL.

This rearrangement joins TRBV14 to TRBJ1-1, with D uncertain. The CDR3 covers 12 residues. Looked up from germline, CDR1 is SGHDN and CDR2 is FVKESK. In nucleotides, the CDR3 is TGTGCTAACATCCAGCGGAACACTGAAGCTTTCTTT. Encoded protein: CANIQRNTEAFF.

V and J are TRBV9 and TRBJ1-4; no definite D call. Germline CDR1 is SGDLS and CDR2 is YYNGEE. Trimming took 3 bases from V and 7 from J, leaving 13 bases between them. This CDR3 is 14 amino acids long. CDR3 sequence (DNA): TGTGCCAGCAGCGGGGATCCGGCAGGTGAAAAACTGTTTTTT. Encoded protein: CASSGDPAGEKLFF.

Written as DNA, the CDR3 is TGTGCCTGGAGTGGGTCCCGGGTTGGGGGGTGGGACGAGCAGTACTTC. This codes for CAWSGSRVGGWDEQYF. The chain uses TRBV30 and TRBJ2-7, with D perhaps TRBD2 (6 bases). The CDR3 spans 16 residues. Trimming removed 1 base from V and 5 bases from J, with 21 bases in between. Germline CDR1 reads GTSNPN; CDR2 reads SVGIG (reference sequence).